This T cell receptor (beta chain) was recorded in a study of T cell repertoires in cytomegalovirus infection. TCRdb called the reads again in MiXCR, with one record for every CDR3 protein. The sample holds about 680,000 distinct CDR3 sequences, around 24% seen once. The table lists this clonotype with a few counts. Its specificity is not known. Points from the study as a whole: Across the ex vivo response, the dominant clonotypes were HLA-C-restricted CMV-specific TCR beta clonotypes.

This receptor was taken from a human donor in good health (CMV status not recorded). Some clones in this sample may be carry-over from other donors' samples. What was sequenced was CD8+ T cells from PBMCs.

Written as DNA, the CDR3 is TGCAGTGCTAGATATTTGAGGGGTCGCCCCTACAATGAGCAGTTCTTC. Its translation is CSARYLRGRPYNEQFF. The chain carries TRBV20-1 and TRBJ2-1; possibly TRBD1 or TRBD2 for D (5 bases each). The V and J ends lost 2 bases and 2 bases respectively, with 16 bases between them. The CDR3 length is 16 residues. The V gene's germline CDR1 is DFQATT and CDR2 SNEGSKA (reference sequence).